The T cell receptor (beta chain) described here comes from a study of T cells after yellow fever vaccination. At the level of the study: Fractions containing few cells were prepared with SMART-Seq v4 Ultra Low Input.

V was clipped by 4 bases and J by 7 bases, with 18 bases between them. In germline, CDR1 is SGHRS, CDR2 YFSETQ. This CDR3 region has 15 residues. This clonotype was seen a handful of times. Each CDR3 protein gets one entry after TCRdb re-called the 5' RACE reads with MiXCR. The repertoire holds fewer than 350,000 distinct CDR3 sequences, with approximately 4% as singletons. The TCR comes from a young man who received the YFV17D yellow fever vaccine. The rearrangement uses TRBV5-1 and TRBJ1-5; D possibly corresponds to TRBD1 (6 bases). The sample consisted of PBMCs, taken 15 days after the yellow fever booster vaccination. CDR3 amino acids: CASSPFPGQDQPQHF. For the CDR3, the DNA is TGCGCCAGCAGCCCCTTCCCGGGACAAGACCAGCCCCAGCATTTT.